The clone carrying this T cell receptor beta chain was seen a handful of times. The sample is drawn from a study of blood T cell repertoires in COVID-19. Study context: Italy, Spain and the United States were the sources of the convalescent and acute COVID-19 samples.

The J segment lost 6 bases and the V segment lost 6 bases, leaving 7 bases of the junction unmatched. Germline V lookup: CDR1 MDHEN, CDR2 SYDVKM. The CDR3 runs 15 residues. Original analysis: Reference gene primer amplification gave estimated nucleated cell counts. Assay used: immunoSEQ multiplex PCR; TCRdb lists only in-frame clones, some missing. Clone size and V and J calls were adopted from that table, with D and trimming inferred from the DNA. The sample lists 150,000 to 200,000 clones; about 89% were seen once. Material for sequencing was peripheral blood. This chain connects TRBV28 to TRBJ1-6, with 8 bases lining up with TRBD1. The clonotype comes from a man in his forties with active or convalescent COVID-19. CDR3 nucleotide sequence: TGTGCCAGCAGACGGACAGGGAGGTCTAATTCACCCCTCCACTTT. Protein sequence: CASRRTGRSNSPLHF.